The next 19 T cell receptor beta chains were all read from a single sample in a study of T cell responses to AZD1222 COVID-19 vaccine. Clones were sequenced by immunoSEQ multiplex PCR, and TCRdb holds only the in-frame ones, with some missing. The data show over 120,000 clones, 90% to 95% seen once. The starting material was peripheral blood, obtained after recovery from COVID-19. These receptors all stem from an adult who had recovered from COVID-19.

This sequence joins TRBV5-1 and TRBJ2-1; TRBD1 or TRBD2 may be the D gene (5 bases each). Trimming took 4 bases from V and 5 from J, leaving 16 bases between them. This CDR3 comprises 15 residues. Germline-derived CDR1 and CDR2 are SGHRS and YFSETQ. The CDR3 DNA reads as TGCGCCAGCAGCGAAACTAGGGGATACAACAATGAGCAGTTCTTC. Translated, it gives CASSETRGYNNEQFF.

The J gene is TRBJ1-1, the V gene TRBV6-9, with D maybe TRBD1 (6 bases). Germline V gene data show CDR1 as MNHGY and CDR2 as SVAAGI. V was cut by 6 bases and J by 3 bases, with 32 bases left in between. This CDR3 region has 20 residues. DNA for the CDR3: TGTGCCAGCAGCCCCCCCCTTACAGCCTCTGCCCTCTCAGGGGACACTGAAGCTTTCTTT. This sequence encodes CASSPPLTASALSGDTEAFF.

The V and J genes are TRBV5-1 and TRBJ2-7; no clear D. The V gene's germline CDR1 is SGHRS and CDR2 YFSETQ. V dropped 0 bases and J dropped 3 bases, with 7 bases sitting between them. This CDR3 comprises 13 residues. CDR3 region: CASSLVQNYEQYF. The CDR3 DNA is TGCGCCAGCAGCTTGGTGCAGAACTACGAGCAGTACTTC.

The chain couples TRBV14 to TRBJ1-3; D remains unclear. Germline values: CDR1 SGHDN, CDR2 FVKESK. The germline V and J ends were trimmed by 4 bases and 0 bases, with 16 bases remaining between them. This CDR3 region has 17 residues. CDR3 region: CASSPREVLLSGNTIYF. The CDR3 DNA is TGTGCCAGCAGCCCGCGTGAGGTCCTCCTCTCTGGAAACACCATATATTTT.

The chain is built from TRBV5-5 and TRBJ2-2; 7 bases agree with TRBD1. This CDR3 spans 16 amino acids. Per germline, CDR1 SGHKS and CDR2 YYEKEE (reference sequence). J was trimmed by 4 bases and V by 3 bases; bases with no gene match: 9. DNA of the CDR3: TGTGCCAGCAGCTGGGGACGGACAGGTTCCACCGGGGAGCTGTTTTTT. This translates into CASSWGRTGSTGELFF.

V is TRBV6-5 and J is TRBJ2-3, with 7 bases fitting TRBD2. With V trimmed by 8 bases and J by 5 bases, 7 bases remained unmatched. The CDR3 is made up of 13 amino acids. Germline V gene data show CDR1 as MNHEY and CDR2 as SVGAGI. The CDR3 loop reads CASATSFIDTQYF. CDR3 nucleotides: TGTGCCAGCGCGACTAGCTTCATAGATACGCAGTATTTT.

The V and J genes are TRBV5-4 and TRBJ2-5; 12 positions match TRBD2. The germline V gene has CDR1 SGHNT and CDR2 YYREEE (reference sequence). There are 16 residues in the CDR3. J gave up 5 bases and V 4 bases, and 9 bases lay outside the gene matches. Here the CDR3 reads CASSQLTSGSNETQYF. The CDR3 DNA reads TGTGCCAGCAGCCAACTGACTAGCGGGAGTAATGAGACCCAGTACTTC.

This clone was observed a few times. This chain links TRBV24-1 with TRBJ1-2; D may be TRBD1 (5 bases). The germline CDR1 and CDR2 sequences are KGHDR and SFDVKD. The CDR3 is 13 amino acids. Trimming took 0 bases from V and 8 from J, leaving 9 bases between them. In DNA form, the CDR3 reads TGTGCCACCAGTGATTTGCCCAGGGAAGGCTACACCTTC. Its translation is CATSDLPREGYTF.

This chain uses TRBV28 with TRBJ1-3, with TRBD1 as a possible D gene (6 bases). The germline gives CDR1 MDHEN, CDR2 SYDVKM. Trimming shortened V by 4 bases and J by 2 bases, and 12 bases separated the two germline ends. CDR3 length equals 15 residues. CDR3 coding DNA: TGTGCCAGCAGTTCGCACAGGGTGCCTGGAAACACCATATATTTT. This encodes CASSSHRVPGNTIYF.

This clone was recorded only once. The chain recombines TRBV13 with TRBJ2-7, with TRBD1 as a possible D gene (5 bases). The CDR3 has 15 residues. Per the germline V gene, CDR1 is PRHDT and CDR2 is FYEKMQ (reference sequence). V shed 1 base and J shed 4 bases, with 14 bases lying between them. CDR3 sequence reads: CASSLAVGARYEQYF. CDR3 DNA sequence: TGTGCCAGCAGCTTAGCTGTAGGGGCTAGGTACGAGCAGTACTTC.

This chain joins TRBV5-1 and TRBJ2-7, with D possibly being TRBD1 or TRBD2 (5 bases each). The CDR3 runs 13 residues. Germline CDR1 is SGHRS and CDR2 is YFSETQ. The V and J ends lost 6 bases and 2 bases respectively, with 12 bases between them. In nucleotides, the CDR3 is TGCGCCAGCACCCGGGACGGAACCTACGAGCAGTACTTC. It specifies CASTRDGTYEQYF. Full variable domain (missing parts from reference TRBV5-1 and TRBJ2-7): KAGVTQTPRYLIKTRGQQVTLSCSPISGHRSVSWYQQTPGQGLQFLFEYFSETQRNKGNFPGRFSGRQFSNSRSEMNVSTLELGDSALYLCASTRDGTYEQYFGPGTRLTVT.

The chain carries TRBV9 and TRBJ2-7, with 14 bases identical to TRBD2. Per germline, CDR1 SGDLS and CDR2 YYNGEE. The CDR3 runs 17 residues. Trimming at V came to 2 bases and at J to 2 bases, leaving 6 bases not matched to a gene. CDR3 DNA sequence: TGTGCCAGCAGCGTCGGGACTAGCGGGAGAGGTACCTACGAGCAGTACTTC. It yields the protein CASSVGTSGRGTYEQYF. The variable domain in full, completed from reference TRBV9 and TRBJ2-7, reads DSGVTQTPKHLITATGQRVTLRCSPRSGDLSVYWYQQSLDQGLQFLIQYYNGEERAKGNILERFSAQQFPDLHSELNLSSLELGDSALYFCASSVGTSGRGTYEQYFGPGTRLTVT.

The chain employs TRBV11-2 and TRBJ2-2, with D perhaps being TRBD1 or TRBD2 (5 bases each). This CDR3 region has 16 residues. Germline V CDR1 and CDR2: SGHAT, FQNNGV. The ends were cut back, 5 bases at V and 5 bases at J, with 18 bases in the middle. The CDR3 protein is CASSGPHGTVTGELFF. CDR3 coding DNA: TGTGCCAGCAGCGGCCCTCACGGGACGGTAACCGGGGAGCTGTTTTTT.

V gene TRBV15 combines with J gene TRBJ2-1, with D unresolved. This CDR3 is built from 13 residues. The V gene's germline CDR1 is LNHNV and CDR2 YYDKDF (reference sequence). Between the trimmed V and J ends, which lost 0 bases and 6 bases, there was a span of 6 bases. CDR3 in DNA: TGTGCCACCAGCAGAGATAAAGGCAATGAGCAGTTCTTC. This translates into CATSRDKGNEQFF.

The chain is built from TRBV5-8 and TRBJ2-1, with 8 bases fitting TRBD2. The CDR3 is 16 amino acids. Germline lookup yields CDR1 SGHTS and CDR2 YDEGEE. V shed 1 base and J 2 bases; nucleotides not matched to a gene: 5. Here the CDR3 DNA reads TGTGCCAGCAGCTTGCCGGGAGCGGGAGCCTACAATGAGCAGTTCTTC. It is translated as CASSLPGAGAYNEQFF.

This sequence joins TRBV7-6 and TRBJ1-6; D gene unclear. CDR1 is SGHVS, CDR2 FNYEAQ, per germline. This CDR3 comprises 15 residues. The V gene lost 4 bases and the J gene lost 7 bases, with 14 bases spanning the gap. The CDR3 reads CASSYGSGSNSPLHF. The CDR3 nucleotides are TGTGCCAGCAGCTATGGCTCGGGTAGCAATTCACCCCTCCACTTT.

The rearrangement joins TRBV6-5 to TRBJ1-6; possible D gene TRBD1, 6 bases. CDR1 is MNHEY, CDR2 SVGAGI, per germline. The length of the CDR3 is 15 residues. The V end was cut by 7 bases, the J end by 7 bases, with 17 bases between. The chain's CDR3 is CASTILTGGNSPLHF. The CDR3 nucleotides are TGTGCCAGCACCATACTGACAGGAGGCAATTCACCCCTCCACTTT.

This clone was picked up one time. The chain combines TRBV27 with TRBJ2-7; D call uncertain. V lost 0 bases, J lost 8 bases, and 11 bases lay in between. Germline V gives CDR1 MNHEY, CDR2 SMNVEV (reference sequence). The CDR3 runs 13 residues. In nucleotides, the CDR3 is TGTGCCAGCAGTTTATCGATGGGTATCAAGCAGTACTTC. Residues: CASSLSMGIKQYF.

The DNA for the CDR3 is TGCAGCGTTGTGCAGGGTTCGGGGAGACGCGAGCAGTACTTC. Encoded protein: CSVVQGSGRREQYF. V and J are TRBV29-1 and TRBJ2-7; D possibly matches TRBD1 or TRBD2 (5 bases each). V was cut by 4 bases and J by 6 bases, with 19 bases left in between. The CDR3 length is 14 residues. The germline CDR1 and CDR2 sequences are SQVTM and ANQGSEA.